The clone carrying this T cell receptor beta chain was observed a handful of times. How the authors handled the data: Reference gene primer amplification yielded estimated nucleated cell counts. TCRdb's copy holds only in-frame clones and misses some; the assay was immunoSEQ multiplex PCR. V and J calls and clone size are those listed in that table; D and trimming were worked out from the DNA. Seen here are roughly 160,000 clones, 86% observed once, and the top ten hold 0.99%. This entry comes from a study of blood T cell repertoires in COVID-19. Whole-study context: T cells, B-cell-depleted T cells, or PBMCs supplied cDNA or gDNA.

Germline values: CDR1 SGHDN, CDR2 FVKESK. With 4 bases removed from V and 0 bases from J, the gap between germline ends came to 27 bases. The CDR3 has 21 residues. The chain is built from TRBV14 and TRBJ1-4; possibly TRBD1 for D (6 bases). The receptor was isolated from a man between 18 and 35 years old with acute or convalescent COVID-19. Source material: peripheral blood. CDR3 residues: CASSLRQELMINQATNEKLFF. The DNA for the CDR3 is TGTGCCAGCAGCCTTAGACAGGAACTTATGATCAACCAAGCAACTAATGAAAAACTGTTTTTT.